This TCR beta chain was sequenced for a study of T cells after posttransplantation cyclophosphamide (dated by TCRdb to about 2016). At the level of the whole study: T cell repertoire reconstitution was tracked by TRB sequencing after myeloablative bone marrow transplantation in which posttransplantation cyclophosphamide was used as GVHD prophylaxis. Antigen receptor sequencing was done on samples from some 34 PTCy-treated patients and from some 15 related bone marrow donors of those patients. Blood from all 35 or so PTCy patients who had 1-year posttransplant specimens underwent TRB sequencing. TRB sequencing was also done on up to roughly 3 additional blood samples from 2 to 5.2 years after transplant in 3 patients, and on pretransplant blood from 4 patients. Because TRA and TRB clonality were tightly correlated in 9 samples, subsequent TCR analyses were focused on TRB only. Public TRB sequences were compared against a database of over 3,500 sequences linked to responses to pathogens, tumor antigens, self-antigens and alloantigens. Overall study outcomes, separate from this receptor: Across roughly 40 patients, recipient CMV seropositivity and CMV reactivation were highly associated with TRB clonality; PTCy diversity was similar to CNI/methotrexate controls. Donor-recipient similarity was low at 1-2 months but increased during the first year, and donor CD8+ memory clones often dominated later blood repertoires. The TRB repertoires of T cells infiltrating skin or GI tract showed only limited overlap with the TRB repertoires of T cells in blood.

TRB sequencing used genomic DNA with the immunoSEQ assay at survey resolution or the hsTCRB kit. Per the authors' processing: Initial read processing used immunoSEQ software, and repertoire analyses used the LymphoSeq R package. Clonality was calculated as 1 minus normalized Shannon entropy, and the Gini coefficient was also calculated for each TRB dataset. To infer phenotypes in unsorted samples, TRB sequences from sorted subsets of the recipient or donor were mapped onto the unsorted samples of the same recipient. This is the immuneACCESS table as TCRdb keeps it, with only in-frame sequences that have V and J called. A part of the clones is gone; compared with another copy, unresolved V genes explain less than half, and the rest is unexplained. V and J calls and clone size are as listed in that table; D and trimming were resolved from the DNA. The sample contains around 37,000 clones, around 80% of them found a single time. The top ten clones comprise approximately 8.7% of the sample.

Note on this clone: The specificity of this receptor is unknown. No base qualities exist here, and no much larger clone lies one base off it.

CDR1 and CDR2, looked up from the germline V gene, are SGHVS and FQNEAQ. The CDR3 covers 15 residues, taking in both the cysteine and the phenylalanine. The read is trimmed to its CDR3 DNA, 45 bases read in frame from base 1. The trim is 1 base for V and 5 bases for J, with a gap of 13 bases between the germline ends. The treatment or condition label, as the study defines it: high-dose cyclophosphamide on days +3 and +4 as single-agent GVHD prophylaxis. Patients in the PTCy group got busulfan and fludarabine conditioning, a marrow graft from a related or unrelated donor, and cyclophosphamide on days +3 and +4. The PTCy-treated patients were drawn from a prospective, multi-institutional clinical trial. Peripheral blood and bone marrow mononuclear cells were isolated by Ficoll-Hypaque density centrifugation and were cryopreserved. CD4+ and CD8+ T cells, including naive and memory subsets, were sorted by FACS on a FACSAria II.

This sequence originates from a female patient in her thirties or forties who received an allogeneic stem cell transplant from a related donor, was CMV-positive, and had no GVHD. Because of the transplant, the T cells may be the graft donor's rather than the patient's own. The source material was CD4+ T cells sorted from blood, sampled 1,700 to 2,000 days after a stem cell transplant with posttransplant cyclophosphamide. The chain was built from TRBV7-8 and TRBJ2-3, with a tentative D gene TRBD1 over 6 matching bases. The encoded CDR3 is CASSLVTGLIDTQYF. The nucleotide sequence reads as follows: TGTGCCAGCAGCTTAGTCACAGGGTTGATAGATACGCAGTATTTT.